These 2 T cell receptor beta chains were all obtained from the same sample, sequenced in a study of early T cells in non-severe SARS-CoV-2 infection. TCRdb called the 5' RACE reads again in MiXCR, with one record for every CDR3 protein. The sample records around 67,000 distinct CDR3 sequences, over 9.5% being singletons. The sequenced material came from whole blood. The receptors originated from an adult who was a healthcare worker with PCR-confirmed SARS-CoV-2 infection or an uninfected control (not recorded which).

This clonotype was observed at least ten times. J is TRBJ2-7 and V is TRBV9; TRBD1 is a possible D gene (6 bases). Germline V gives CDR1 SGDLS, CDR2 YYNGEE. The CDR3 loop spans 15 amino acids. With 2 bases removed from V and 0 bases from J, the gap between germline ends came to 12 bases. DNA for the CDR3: TGTGCCAGCAGCGTGAGGGGGACCCCCTCCTACGAGCAGTACTTC. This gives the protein CASSVRGTPSYEQYF.

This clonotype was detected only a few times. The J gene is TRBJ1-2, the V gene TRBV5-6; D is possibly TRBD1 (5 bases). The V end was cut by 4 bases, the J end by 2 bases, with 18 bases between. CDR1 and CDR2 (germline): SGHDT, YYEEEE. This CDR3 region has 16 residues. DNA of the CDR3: TGTGCCAGCAGCCGAGGGACCTCACTGCCGAACTATGGCTACACCTTC. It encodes CASSRGTSLPNYGYTF.